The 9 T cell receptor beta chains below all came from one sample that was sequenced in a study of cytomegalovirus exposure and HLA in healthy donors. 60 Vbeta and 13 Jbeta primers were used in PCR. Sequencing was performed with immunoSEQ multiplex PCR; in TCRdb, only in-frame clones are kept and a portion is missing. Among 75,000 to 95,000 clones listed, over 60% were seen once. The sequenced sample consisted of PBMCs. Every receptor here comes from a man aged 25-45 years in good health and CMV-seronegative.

The CDR3 loop reads CASSHIPGLQITDTQYF. DNA of the CDR3: TGTGCCAGCAGCCACATCCCGGGACTCCAGATCACAGATACGCAGTATTTT. The chain employs TRBV7-2 and TRBJ2-3; TRBD2 is a possible D gene (6 bases). The CDR3 runs 17 residues. V was cut by 5 bases and J by 2 bases, with 20 bases left in between. CDR1 and CDR2 (germline): SGHTA, FQGNSA. Based on the CDR3 plus reference TRBV7-2 and TRBJ2-3, the full variable domain is GAGVSQSPSNKVTEKGKDVELRCDPISGHTALYWYRQSLGQGLEFLIYFQGNSAPDKSGLPSDRFSAERTGGSVSTLTIQRTQQEDSAVYLCASSHIPGLQITDTQYFGPGTRLTVL.

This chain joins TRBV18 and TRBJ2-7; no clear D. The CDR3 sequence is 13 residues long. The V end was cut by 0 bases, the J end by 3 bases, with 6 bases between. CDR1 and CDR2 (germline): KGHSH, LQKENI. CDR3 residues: CASSPPYVYEQYF. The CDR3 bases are TGTGCCAGCTCACCACCGTATGTCTACGAGCAGTACTTC.

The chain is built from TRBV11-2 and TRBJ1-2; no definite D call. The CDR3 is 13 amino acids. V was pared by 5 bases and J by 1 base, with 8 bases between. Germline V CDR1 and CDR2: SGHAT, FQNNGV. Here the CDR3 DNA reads TGTGCCAGCAGCCCCTTGAGTAACTATGGCTACACCTTC. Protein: CASSPLSNYGYTF.

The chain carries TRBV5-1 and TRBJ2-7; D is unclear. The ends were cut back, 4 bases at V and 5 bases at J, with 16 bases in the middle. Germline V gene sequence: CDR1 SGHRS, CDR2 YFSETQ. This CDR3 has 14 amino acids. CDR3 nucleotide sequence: TGCGCCAGCAGCCCCGACTCGTGGAAGGACGAGCAGTACTTC. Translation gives CASSPDSWKDEQYF.

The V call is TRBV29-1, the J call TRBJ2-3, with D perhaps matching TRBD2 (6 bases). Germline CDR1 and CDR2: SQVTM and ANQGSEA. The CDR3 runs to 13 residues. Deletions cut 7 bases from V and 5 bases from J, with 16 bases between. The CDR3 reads CSAWGQAGDTQYF. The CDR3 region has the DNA TGCAGCGCCTGGGGTCAAGCGGGAGATACGCAGTATTTT.

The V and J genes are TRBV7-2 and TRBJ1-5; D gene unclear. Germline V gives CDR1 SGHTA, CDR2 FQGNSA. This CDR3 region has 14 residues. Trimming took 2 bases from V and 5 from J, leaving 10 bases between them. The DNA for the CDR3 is TGTGCCAGCAGCTTATTCCGCGGGGATCAGCCCCAGCATTTT. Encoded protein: CASSLFRGDQPQHF. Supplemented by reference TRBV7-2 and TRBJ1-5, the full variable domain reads GAGVSQSPSNKVTEKGKDVELRCDPISGHTALYWYRQSLGQGLEFLIYFQGNSAPDKSGLPSDRFSAERTGGSVSTLTIQRTQQEDSAVYLCASSLFRGDQPQHFGDGTRLSIL.

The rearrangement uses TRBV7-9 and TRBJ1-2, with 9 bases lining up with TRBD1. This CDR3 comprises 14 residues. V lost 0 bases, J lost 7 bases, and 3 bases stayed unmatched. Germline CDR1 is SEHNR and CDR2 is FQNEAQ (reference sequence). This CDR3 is CASSLADRGPGYTF. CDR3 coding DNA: TGTGCCAGCAGCTTAGCGGACAGGGGACCTGGCTACACCTTC.

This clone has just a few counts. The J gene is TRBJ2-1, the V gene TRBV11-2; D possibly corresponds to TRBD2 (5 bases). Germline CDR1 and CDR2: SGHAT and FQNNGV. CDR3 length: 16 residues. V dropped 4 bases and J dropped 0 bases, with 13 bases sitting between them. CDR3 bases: TGTGCCAGCAGCTCACGAGCGGTTGGCTCCTACAATGAGCAGTTCTTC. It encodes CASSSRAVGSYNEQFF.

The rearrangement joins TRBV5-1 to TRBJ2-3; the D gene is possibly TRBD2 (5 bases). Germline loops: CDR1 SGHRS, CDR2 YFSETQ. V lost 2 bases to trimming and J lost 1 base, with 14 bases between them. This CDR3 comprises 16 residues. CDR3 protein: CASSLDYSARTDTQYF. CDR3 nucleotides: TGCGCCAGCAGCTTAGACTATTCCGCCCGCACAGATACGCAGTATTTT.